The rows below give T cell receptor beta chains drawn from one sample of a study of blood T cells in healthy people across ages. Via MiXCR, TCRdb re-called the 5' RACE reads, giving one row per CDR3 protein. The table lists about 1.4 million distinct CDR3 sequences, approximately 59% of them singletons. The sequencing sample was made of blood. These receptors all come from a man between 18 and 35 years old in good health. Each CDR3 is given with its conserved first and last residue. Each record gives: D gene, clone size, J gene, V gene, CDR3 DNA, CDR3 protein. D genes are given only for firm matches. For some rows the clone size is stated as once, few or many, or as a class when expanded; others skip it.

TRBD1	-	TRBJ2-5	TRBV3-1	TGTGCCAGCAGCCATCGAAGGGGGCAAGAGGCCCAGTACTTC	CASSHRRGQEAQYF
TRBD2	-	TRBJ2-3	TRBV27	TGTGCCAGCAGTTTTTCGGCGGGGGAGTATACTAGCACAGATACGCAGTATTTT	CASSFSAGEYTSTDTQYF
TRBD2	once	TRBJ2-1	TRBV7-9	TGTGCCAGCAGCCCCCGGACTAGCGGGACCGCCTACAATGAGCAGTTCTTC	CASSPRTSGTAYNEQFF
-	few	TRBJ2-7	TRBV11-2	TGTGCCAGCAGCTTTTCCCAGGCCTACGAGCAGTACTTC	CASSFSQAYEQYF
-	-	TRBJ1-2	TRBV4-2	TGTGCCAGCAGCCAATCTCGGGGGGACGATGGCTACACCTTC	CASSQSRGDDGYTF
-	once	TRBJ2-5	TRBV9	TGTGCCAGCAGCCCTTCCCCTGCTTTGGCCCAAGAGACCCAGTACTTC	CASSPSPALAQETQYF
-	-	TRBJ2-1	TRBV12-5	TGTGCTAGTGGCGCCGGGATAGCCTACAATGAGCAGTTCTTC	CASGAGIAYNEQFF
-	once	TRBJ1-2	TRBV6-4	TGTGCCAGCAGTGACTGGAGACGTGGTGGCTACACCTTC	CASSDWRRGGYTF
-	-	TRBJ2-5	TRBV9	TGTGCCAGCAGCGTAGGTCCAGGGCGGACCCGGTACTTC	CASSVGPGRTRYF
-	-	TRBJ1-5	TRBV15	TGTGCCACCAGCCCCCCCTGGGGTGGTGGTGGCAATCAGCCCCAGCATTTT	CATSPPWGGGGNQPQHF
-	-	TRBJ1-6	TRBV13	TGTGCCAGCAGCTTAGGCGTGGGGGGATCTAATTCACCCCTCCACTTT	CASSLGVGGSNSPLHF
TRBD1	few	TRBJ1-2	TRBV10-3	TGTGCCATCAGTGAGAATGGGGGACAGTCCGATGGCTACACCTTC	CAISENGGQSDGYTF